One and the same sample provided the 26 T cell receptor beta chains below, sequenced in a study of T-cell reconstitution after alpha-beta-depleted transplantation in children. As it was prepared, the TCRbeta library received unique molecular identifiers. Via MiXCR, TCRdb re-called the PCR reads, giving one row per CDR3 protein. This table has approximately 520,000 distinct CDR3 sequences, about 33% appearing once. Specimen: PBMCs from the stem cell graft donor, collected from the stem cell graft. The source of these receptors is a human donor who donated a stem cell graft to a child with aplastic anemia.

This clonotype has just a few counts. The rearrangement uses TRBV6-5 and TRBJ2-5, with D perhaps assigned TRBD1 or TRBD2 (5 bases each). With 0 bases removed from V and 1 base from J, the gap between germline ends came to 15 bases. In germline, CDR1 is MNHEY, CDR2 SVGAGI. CDR3 length equals 17 residues. CDR3 sequence reads: CASSYSGTGLLQETQYF. The CDR3 nucleotides read TGTGCCAGCAGTTACTCAGGAACAGGACTCCTCCAAGAGACCCAGTACTTC.

The J gene is TRBJ2-7, the V gene TRBV21-1. TRBV21-1 constitutes a pseudogene. The CDR3 is 13 residues long. This CDR3 reads CASSNTLTYEQYV. In DNA, the CDR3 is TGTGCCAGCAGCAACACATTAACCTACGAGCAGTACGTC.

This clonotype has a handful of counts. This rearrangement joins TRBV13 to TRBJ2-1; 12 bases are a match to TRBD2. The junction had 5 bases not matched to a gene; V was cut back by 5 bases and J by 3 bases. This CDR3 spans 16 amino acids. Germline values: CDR1 PRHDT, CDR2 FYEKMQ (reference sequence). For the CDR3, the DNA is TGTGCCAGCAGCCCAGGGACTAGCGGGTTCTACAATGAGCAGTTCTTC. Protein sequence: CASSPGTSGFYNEQFF.

In its sample, this clonotype was seen a few times. This sequence joins TRBV29-1 and TRBJ2-1; TRBD1 might be the D (6 bases). V dropped 4 bases and J dropped 0 bases, with 13 bases sitting between them. There are 15 residues in the CDR3. Germline loops: CDR1 SQVTM, CDR2 ANQGSEA. As DNA, the CDR3 is TGCAGCGTTGGTACGGGACACCTCTCCTACAATGAGCAGTTCTTC. Protein: CSVGTGHLSYNEQFF.

The rearrangement joins TRBV4-2 to TRBJ2-3; TRBD2 matches at 7 bases. CDR3 size: 17 residues. Trimming took 4 bases from V and 0 from J; bases not matched to a gene: 10. Germline CDR1 LGHNA, CDR2 YNFKEQ. CDR3 in DNA: TGTGCCAGCAGCCCGACTAGCTTCGGGACTAGCACAGATACGCAGTATTTT. Residues: CASSPTSFGTSTDTQYF.

The rearrangement joins TRBV7-2 to TRBJ2-7; 11 bases are a match to TRBD2. Germline V gene data show CDR1 as SGHTA and CDR2 as FQGNSA. CDR3 length: 16 residues. The J segment lost 4 bases and the V segment lost 5 bases, leaving 10 bases of the junction unmatched. CDR3 region: CASSHSGRASGYEQYF. The CDR3 nucleotides are TGTGCCAGCAGCCATAGCGGGAGGGCGTCTGGGTACGAGCAGTACTTC.

This chain connects TRBV20-1 to TRBJ2-1, with D maybe TRBD2 (5 bases). The germline gives CDR1 DFQATT, CDR2 SNEGSKA (reference sequence). Trimming removed 3 bases at V and 3 bases at J, with 9 bases between. The CDR3 consists of 13 residues. This CDR3 is CSARWENYNEQFF. In DNA, the CDR3 is TGCAGTGCTAGGTGGGAGAACTACAATGAGCAGTTCTTC.

CDR3 region: CASNNLSGANVLTF. The DNA of the CDR3 is TGTGCCAGCAATAATCTCTCTGGGGCCAACGTCCTGACTTTC. This sequence joins TRBV7-9 and TRBJ2-6, with D unclear. Trimming cost V 7 bases and J 0 bases, with 7 bases left between them. This CDR3 region has 14 residues. CDR1 and CDR2 from the germline V gene are SEHNR and FQNEAQ (reference sequence).

This chain uses TRBV20-1 with TRBJ1-3; no definite D call. Trimming shortened V by 0 bases and J by 2 bases, and 8 bases separated the two germline ends. The CDR3 sequence is 14 residues long. The germline gives CDR1 DFQATT, CDR2 SNEGSKA (reference sequence). The CDR3 here is CSARDSGPGNTIYF. The CDR3 DNA reads TGCAGTGCTAGAGATTCAGGACCTGGAAACACCATATATTTT.

This clonotype was detected many times. The gene calls are TRBV12-3 or TRBV12-4 and TRBJ2-5; D not resolved. The CDR3 consists of 11 residues. V lost 1 base, J lost 7 bases, and 4 bases lay in between. This chain's CDR3 is CASSLGGTQYF. In DNA, the CDR3 is TGTGCCAGCAGTTTAGGAGGGACCCAGTACTTC.

Only a few counts were recorded for this clonotype. The genes are TRBV4-3 and TRBJ2-3, with D uncertain. V dropped 3 bases and J dropped 2 bases, with 15 bases sitting between them. Germline V gene data show CDR1 as LGHNA and CDR2 as YSLEER. CDR3 length: 16 amino acids. CDR3 protein: CASSQALKLLTDTQYF. The CDR3 DNA sequence: TGCGCCAGCAGCCAGGCCTTGAAGTTACTCACAGATACGCAGTATTTT.

This clonotype was detected a few times. The chain combines TRBV12-1 with TRBJ2-7; the D call of TRBD1 is as the table states it, not checked on the DNA. TRBV12-1 is a documented pseudogene. The CDR3 consists of 17 residues. The DNA of the CDR3 is TGTGCCAGCAGCCCGGGGACAGGGGTTCCGTATCCCTACGAGCAGTACTTC. This encodes CASSPGTGVPYPYEQYF.

This clonotype was counted between two and nine times. The chain employs TRBV12-3 or TRBV12-4 and TRBJ2-1; D possibly corresponds to TRBD2 (6 bases). This CDR3 has 13 amino acids. The V end lost 5 bases, the J end lost 4 bases, and 9 bases lay between the germline ends. The CDR3 spells CASSRGEYNEQFF. The CDR3 bases are TGTGCCAGCAGTCGCGGGGAATACAATGAGCAGTTCTTC.

The table lists this clonotype with a few counts. The chain carries TRBV29-1 and TRBJ2-3; D perhaps matches TRBD2 (5 bases). Trimming removed 7 bases at V and 2 bases at J, with 19 bases between. The CDR3 has 15 residues. Germline V gives CDR1 SQVTM, CDR2 ANQGSEA. The DNA of the CDR3 is TGCAGCGCCGCCCTCGGGTCGGGATACACAGATACGCAGTATTTT. This sequence encodes CSAALGSGYTDTQYF.

This clonotype occurred a few times. V and J are TRBV21-1 and TRBJ2-7; TRBD1 is the table's D call and was not checked against the DNA. TRBV21-1 constitutes a pseudogene. The CDR3 consists of 13 residues. The CDR3 coding sequence is TGTGCCAGACAGTCCCCTTCTGCCTACGAGCAGTACGTC. It translates to CARQSPSAYEQYV.

This chain connects TRBV6-1 to TRBJ2-7; TRBD1 matches at 10 bases. The CDR3 contains 15 residues. J gave up 4 bases and V 10 bases, and 13 bases lay outside the gene matches. Germline CDR1 is MNHNS and CDR2 is SASEGT. The CDR3: CATISAGTGDYEQYF. The CDR3 bases are TGTGCCACCATATCCGCGGGGACAGGGGATTACGAGCAGTACTTC.

This clonotype was counted a few times. The rearrangement links TRBV7-9 to TRBJ2-1; the match to TRBD1 covers 8 bases. Germline lookup yields CDR1 SEHNR and CDR2 FQNEAQ (reference sequence). Trimming at V came to 1 base and at J to 6 bases, leaving 5 bases not matched to a gene. This CDR3 contains 15 residues. In nucleotides, the CDR3 is TGTGCCAGCAGCTTAGGACAGGGGCTAGCCAATGAGCAGTTCTTC. Its translation: CASSLGQGLANEQFF.

This clonotype has more than one count but fewer than ten. The chain is built from TRBV6-6 and TRBJ2-1, with no clear D. Germline CDR1 reads MNHNY; CDR2 reads SVGAGI (reference sequence). V was cut by 2 bases and J by 9 bases, with 8 bases left in between. The CDR3 contains 12 residues. CDR3 in amino acids: CASSYSNGEQFF. CDR3 DNA sequence: TGTGCCAGCAGTTACAGTAATGGTGAGCAGTTCTTC.

The chain is built from TRBV7-2 and TRBJ2-5, with D perhaps TRBD2 (6 bases). The CDR3 consists of 13 residues. Trimming removed 5 bases at V and 4 bases at J, with 11 bases between. Germline V gene sequence: CDR1 SGHTA, CDR2 FQGNSA. Here the CDR3 reads CASSTQAGETQYF. The CDR3 region has the DNA TGTGCCAGCAGCACCCAAGCGGGAGAGACCCAGTACTTC.

This clonotype was picked up a small number of times. This chain uses TRBV29-1 with TRBJ2-5; 7 nucleotides agree with TRBD2. The J segment lost 5 bases and the V segment lost 4 bases, leaving 10 bases of the junction unmatched. CDR3 length: 14 amino acids. Germline V gives CDR1 SQVTM, CDR2 ANQGSEA. The DNA of the CDR3 is TGCAGCGTTGCGACTAGCCGAGTTCTGGAGACCCAGTACTTC. Its protein product is CSVATSRVLETQYF.

The chain carries TRBV15 and TRBJ2-7; 10 bases align to TRBD2. The germline gives CDR1 LNHNV, CDR2 YYDKDF (reference sequence). This CDR3 is built from 16 residues. V trimming: 1 base; J trimming: 3 bases; junction bases outside the gene matches: 6. CDR3 residues: CATSRGLAGVGYEQYF. The CDR3 DNA sequence: TGTGCCACCAGCAGAGGCCTAGCGGGAGTCGGCTACGAGCAGTACTTC.

J is TRBJ2-7 and V is TRBV29-1; 10 positions agree with TRBD2. The CDR3 spans 14 residues. Germline CDR1 and CDR2: SQVTM and ANQGSEA. The V gene end was trimmed by 6 bases and the J gene end by 2 bases; junction bases not matched to a gene: 7. The CDR3 loop is CSVMGLAYTYEQYF. The CDR3 DNA is TGCAGCGTGATGGGACTAGCGTACACCTACGAGCAGTACTTC.

The chain joins TRBV9 to TRBJ1-2; tentatively, D is TRBD1 (6 bases). CDR1 SGDLS and CDR2 YYNGEE come from the germline V gene. CDR3 length equals 15 residues. Between the trimmed V and J ends, which lost 0 bases and 0 bases, there was a span of 9 bases. For the CDR3, the DNA is TGTGCCAGCAGCGTAGGTGACAGGACTAACTATGGCTACACCTTC. Translation: CASSVGDRTNYGYTF.

This clonotype was seen a few times. The rearrangement joins TRBV4-3 to TRBJ2-2, with D perhaps TRBD1 (6 bases). Germline CDR1 reads LGHNA; CDR2 reads YSLEER. V was cut by 0 bases and J by 4 bases, with 9 bases left in between. This CDR3 contains 15 residues. The DNA of the CDR3 is TGCGCCAGCAGCCAAGATCAGGGGCCCACCGGGGAGCTGTTTTTT. This gives the protein CASSQDQGPTGELFF.

The chain has TRBV20-1 and TRBJ2-5; TRBD2 might be the D (6 bases). CDR3 length: 13 amino acids. Germline V lookup: CDR1 DFQATT, CDR2 SNEGSKA (reference sequence). V lost 3 bases and J lost 3, with 11 bases in between. As DNA, the CDR3 is TGCAGTGCTAGCCCTAGCGTTAAAGAGACCCAGTACTTC. It is translated as CSASPSVKETQYF.

The gene calls are TRBV3-1 and TRBJ1-2, with 9 bases identical to TRBD1. Germline CDR1 LGHDT, CDR2 YNNKEL (reference sequence). V dropped 3 bases and J dropped 2; count of bases not matched to a gene: 4. CDR3 size: 15 residues. For the CDR3, the DNA is TGTGCCAGCAGCCAGGGGGACAGGGACAACTATGGCTACACCTTC. It is translated as CASSQGDRDNYGYTF.